This T cell receptor (beta chain) stems from a study of vaccination effects on CD4 cells after COVID-19. Expansion with viral peptide pools was applied to antigen-specific CD4+ T cells by the ViraFEST assay prior to sequencing. After about 10 days in culture, the CD4+ T cells were isolated. Nucleocapsid antibodies stayed negative before and after vaccination, showing no earlier SARS-CoV-2 infection. On days 3 and 7, fresh IL-2 medium replaced half the medium. Whole-study findings and limits: Few convalescent patients and no early post-infection timepoints were included in the study.

The assay was immunoSEQ multiplex PCR, and TCRdb's table has in-frame clones only and misses some. The table lists tens of thousands of clones, around 81% of them singletons. Worth noting for this clone: The antigen is undetermined.

Germline assignment: CDR1 MGHRA and CDR2 YSYEKL. V gave up 4 bases and J gave up 7 bases; unmatched junction bases: 5. CDR3 size: 14 residues. This clonotype was sampled from a human donor who received a COVID-19 vaccine. The input for sequencing was CD4+ T cells from PBMCs cultured with HCoV-229E spike peptides, taken before COVID-19 vaccination. V is TRBV4-1 and J is TRBJ1-5, with TRBD1 identical over 9 bases. The CDR3 here is CASSRQGEEQPQHF. The CDR3 coding sequence is TGCGCCAGCAGCCGACAGGGGGAAGAACAGCCCCAGCATTTT.